The 10 T cell receptor beta chains reported below all come from one sample, sequenced in a study of cytomegalovirus exposure and HLA in healthy donors. Sequenced by immunoSEQ multiplex PCR; TCRdb stores in-frame clones only, minus some. The profile shows approximately 82,000 clones, around 95% of them singletons. Material: PBMCs. These TCRs come from a woman aged 18-29 years in good health and CMV-seronegative.

The V gene is TRBV21-1, the J gene TRBJ2-2; TRBD1 was called by the table and not checked on the DNA. TRBV21-1 is reported as a pseudogene. The CDR3 contains 18 residues. The CDR3 DNA sequence: TGTGCCAGCAGCAAAGAGAAGGGACAGGGTGGGGACACCGGGGAGCTGTTTTTT. It translates to CASSKEKGQGGDTGELFF.

This chain joins TRBV18 and TRBJ1-1; 9 positions agree with TRBD1. The junction had 8 bases not matched to a gene; V was cut back by 3 bases and J by 0 bases. Germline V gives CDR1 KGHSH, CDR2 LQKENI. There are 17 residues in the CDR3. CDR3 in amino acids: CASSPARTGALNTEAFF. Here the CDR3 DNA reads TGTGCCAGCTCACCCGCGAGGACAGGGGCCCTGAACACTGAAGCTTTCTTT.

CDR3 loop: CASSEYRDYANEQFF. DNA for the CDR3: TGTGCCAGCAGTGAATACCGGGACTATGCTAATGAGCAGTTCTTC. The chain links TRBV25-1 to TRBJ2-1; 7 nucleotides line up with TRBD2. V shed 0 bases and J 7 bases; nucleotides not matched to a gene: 6. Germline V gene lookup returns CDR1 MGHDK and CDR2 SYGVNS. CDR3 length equals 15 residues.

As DNA, the CDR3 is TGTGCCAGCTCACGCGGGAGAAACACAGATACGCAGTATTTT. Amino acid sequence: CASSRGRNTDTQYF. The chain is built from TRBV18 and TRBJ2-3, with 7 bases aligning to TRBD2. CDR1 is KGHSH, CDR2 LQKENI, per germline. The CDR3 runs 14 residues. V was pared by 4 bases and J by 2 bases, with 3 bases of the junction left unmatched.

The chain is built from TRBV7-6 and TRBJ2-3, with a tentative D call TRBD2 (5 bases). CDR1 and CDR2 (germline): SGHVS, FNYEAQ. Trimming pared 4 bases from V and 3 bases from J, leaving 11 bases between. There are 14 residues in the CDR3. The CDR3 nucleotides read TGTGCCAGCAGCTCCACACTAGGGACAGATACGCAGTATTTT. Its translation: CASSSTLGTDTQYF. Full variable domain (outside the CDR3, taken from reference TRBV7-6 and TRBJ2-3): GAGVSQSPRYKVTKRGQDVALRCDPISGHVSLYWYRQALGQGPEFLTYFNYEAQQDKSGLPNDRFSAERPEGSISTLTIQRTEQRDSAMYRCASSSTLGTDTQYFGPGTRLTVL.

The gene calls are TRBV6-4 and TRBJ2-2; 7 bases match TRBD1. V lost 0 bases, J lost 0 bases, and 4 bases stayed unmatched. Per the germline V gene, CDR1 is MRHNA and CDR2 is SNTAGT. The CDR3 runs 17 residues. CDR3 loop: CASSDSIQGANTGELFF. CDR3 DNA sequence: TGTGCCAGCAGTGACTCGATTCAGGGGGCGAACACCGGGGAGCTGTTTTTT.

This clone was seen only once. The V and J genes are TRBV28 and TRBJ1-1; TRBD1 matches at 9 bases. With V trimmed by 5 bases and J by 1 base, 5 bases remained unmatched. CDR1 is MDHEN and CDR2 is SYDVKM in the germline V gene. This CDR3 contains 15 residues. CDR3 loop: CASSPPGQGNTEAFF. CDR3 bases: TGTGCCAGCAGTCCCCCGGGACAGGGGAACACTGAAGCTTTCTTT.

The chain employs TRBV19 and TRBJ1-6; no reliable D call. Trimming pared 1 base from V and 5 bases from J, leaving 9 bases between. Germline CDR1 reads LNHDA; CDR2 reads SQIVND (reference sequence). The CDR3 has 15 amino acids. DNA for the CDR3: TGTGCCAGTAGTATAGGGGAGATTCATAATTCACCCCTCCACTTT. Its translation: CASSIGEIHNSPLHF.

The chain is built from TRBV5-6 and TRBJ1-2; a weak D match, TRBD1 (5 bases). The CDR3 runs 14 residues. The V and J ends lost 4 bases and 4 bases respectively, with 14 bases between them. Per germline, CDR1 SGHDT and CDR2 YYEEEE. CDR3 in DNA: TGTGCCAGCAGCCCCAGGACGGGACTCTATGGCTACACCTTC. This translates into CASSPRTGLYGYTF.

The rearrangement joins TRBV5-4 to TRBJ2-3, with 8 bases identical to TRBD2. The junction had 11 bases not matched to a gene; V was cut back by 5 bases and J by 6 bases. This CDR3 has 15 residues. Germline V gene lookup returns CDR1 SGHNT and CDR2 YYREEE (reference sequence). CDR3 amino acids: CASSYERGFGDTQYF. Here the CDR3 DNA reads TGTGCCAGCAGTTACGAGCGGGGGTTTGGGGATACGCAGTATTTT. Together with reference TRBV5-4 and TRBJ2-3, the CDR3 gives the full variable domain: ETGVTQSPTHLIKTRGQQVTLRCSSQSGHNTVSWYQQALGQGPQFIFQYYREEENGRGNFPPRFSGLQFPNYSSELNVNALELDDSALYLCASSYERGFGDTQYFGPGTRLTVL.